This T cell receptor beta chain appears in the sequencing data of a study of T-cell reconstitution after alpha-beta-depleted transplantation in children. Study outcomes and limitations: Surviving recipient T cells and thymic progenitors underlay high day-60 TCRbeta diversity in some patients. T-cell counts and diversity at one year post-transplant came mainly from newly produced T cells. Several hundred expanded graft clones reportedly were the source of alpha-beta T cells about two months after transplant.

This CDR3 has 14 residues. Germline-derived CDR1 and CDR2 are DFQATT and SNEGSKA (reference sequence). J gave up 1 base and V 6 bases, and 9 bases lay outside the gene matches. As to this clonotype: Its antigen is not identified.

As it was prepared, the TCRbeta library received unique molecular identifiers. TCRdb ran MiXCR on the PCR reads and lists one entry per CDR3 protein. The sample carries 200,000 to 250,000 distinct CDR3 sequences, 20% to 30% recorded once. The chain is built from TRBV20-1 and TRBJ2-7, with 7 bases that match TRBD1. The source of this sequence is a female patient aged 2 to 10 who had a stem cell transplant for congenital amegakaryocytic thrombocytopenia, so the T cells may come from the graft donor. Sequences were derived from PBMCs, mostly from graft donor cells, sampled 360 days after TCRalphabeta/CD19-depleted stem cell transplant. This CDR3 is CSARPGGRSYEQYF. CDR3 DNA: TGCAGTGCGCGTCCAGGGGGTCGGTCCTACGAGCAGTACTTC.